This T cell receptor beta chain emerged from a study of CD8 T cells in Susac syndrome. V gave up 0 bases and J gave up 4 bases, with 13 bases separating them. Germline values: CDR1 LGHNA, CDR2 YSLEER. This CDR3 has 15 residues. The T cells that were sequenced for TCR beta were CD8+ and CD4+ cells from blood. Random-hexamer reverse transcription was applied to about 0.45 to 1 ug RNA. Amplification of TCR beta CDR3 spanned 54 Vbeta and 13 Jbeta via immunoSEQ multiplex PCR. TCRdb re-called the immunoSEQ multiplex PCR reads with MiXCR, one entry per CDR3 protein. The sample includes more than 150,000 distinct CDR3 sequences, over 85% seen only once; the top ten take about 0.21%. This clonotype was counted once.

Sequencing was done on a sample of CD8+ T cells from PBMCs. The chain recombines TRBV4-3 with TRBJ2-7; D not certain. This receptor was obtained from a human donor with multiple sclerosis. CDR3 in DNA: TGCGCCAGCAGCCAAGATGCCTCTTCCGTTTACGAGCAGTACTTC. Amino acids: CASSQDASSVYEQYF.